The entry below describes one T cell receptor (beta chain). What it binds is not known. The record originates from a study of T cell responses to AZD1222 COVID-19 vaccine. Study findings and constraints: Variant regions that are unmutated are reportedly the target of nearly half of spike-specific TCRs. Most donors were white British and more were female, and clonal diversity was possibly underestimated. Repertoire sampling was restricted to post-peak T cell response timepoints. Breadth and depth of Spike-specific TCRs rose after two AZD1222 doses.

Libraries were prepared by immunoSEQ multiplex PCR; TCRdb keeps only in-frame clonotypes and omits some of them. The table lists around 180,000 clones, 85% to 90% of them singletons. The CDR3 covers 16 residues. Germline V lookup: CDR1 PRHDT, CDR2 FYEKMQ (reference sequence). Trimming cost V 4 bases and J 1 base; bases outside gene matches: 1. Sequenced material: peripheral blood, taken on day 0 of AZD1222 vaccination. The J gene is TRBJ2-3, the V gene TRBV13, with 14 bases lining up with TRBD2. The sequence was obtained from an adult in good health. As DNA, the CDR3 is TGTGCCAGCAGCTCGGGACTAGCGGGGGGCACAGATACGCAGTATTTT. The encoded protein is CASSSGLAGGTDTQYF.